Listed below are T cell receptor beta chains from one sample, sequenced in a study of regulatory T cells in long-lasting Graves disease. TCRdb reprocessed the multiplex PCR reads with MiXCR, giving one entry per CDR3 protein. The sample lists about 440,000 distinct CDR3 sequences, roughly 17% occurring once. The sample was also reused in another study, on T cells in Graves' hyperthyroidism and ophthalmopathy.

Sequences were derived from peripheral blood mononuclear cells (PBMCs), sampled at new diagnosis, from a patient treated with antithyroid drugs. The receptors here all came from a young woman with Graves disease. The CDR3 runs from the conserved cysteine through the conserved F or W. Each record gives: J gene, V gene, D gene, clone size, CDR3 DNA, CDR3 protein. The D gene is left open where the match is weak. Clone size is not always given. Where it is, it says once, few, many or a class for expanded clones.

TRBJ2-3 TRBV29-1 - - TGCAGCGTTCAGAGGACCTTGAGCACAGATACGCAGTATTTT CSVQRTLSTDTQYF
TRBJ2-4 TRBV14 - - TGTGCCAGCAGCCAAGAAAACATTCAGTACTTC CASSQENIQYF
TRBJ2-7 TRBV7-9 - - TGTGCCAGCACCCAGGGGGGCGAGCAGTACTTC CASTQGGEQYF
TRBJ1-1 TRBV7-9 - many TGTGCCAGCAGCCTACCCACTGACACTGAAGCTTTCTTT CASSLPTDTEAFF
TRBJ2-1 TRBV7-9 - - TGTGCCAGCAGCTTAAGTTCGCGGTACAATGAGCAGTTCTTC CASSLSSRYNEQFF
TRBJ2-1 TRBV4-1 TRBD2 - TGCGCCAGCAGCCAACAACCGGGACTAGCGGGAGTCAATGAGCAGTTCTTC CASSQQPGLAGVNEQFF
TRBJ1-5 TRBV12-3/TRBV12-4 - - TGTGCCAGCAGTGTGGGGTTTTCTCAGCCCCAGCATTTT CASSVGFSQPQHF
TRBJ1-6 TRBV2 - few TGTGCCAGCAGTGAAGCGGTCCAATCACCCCTCCACTTT CASSEAVQSPLHF
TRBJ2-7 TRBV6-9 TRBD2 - TGTGCCAGCAGTTTGCGGGAGTGGGCCTACGAGCAGTACTTC CASSLREWAYEQYF
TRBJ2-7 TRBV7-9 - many TGTGCCAGCAGCTTAGCATTGGCAGACCAAAAGGACGCGTACTTC CASSLALADQKDAYF
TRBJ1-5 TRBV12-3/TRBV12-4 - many TGTGCCAGCAGTTTATCGTTACAGGTCAATCAGCCCCAGCATTTT CASSLSLQVNQPQHF
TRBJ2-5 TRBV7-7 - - TGTGCTAGCAGCTTAGGTTTAGGCTACCAAGAGACCCAGTACTTC CASSLGLGYQETQYF
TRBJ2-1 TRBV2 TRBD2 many TGTGCCAGCGGCGGACTAGCGGGAGGGATAGCTTACAATGAGCAGTTCTTC CASGGLAGGIAYNEQFF
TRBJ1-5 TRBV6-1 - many TGTGCCAGCAGTGAAATAGGGTGGCCCCAGCATTTT CASSEIGWPQHF
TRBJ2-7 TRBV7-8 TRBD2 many TGTGCCAGCAGCTTAGCGTTGGGGAGGGCCTACGAGCAGTACTTC CASSLALGRAYEQYF
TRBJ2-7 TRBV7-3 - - TGTGCCAGCAGCCTCGACAGGGAGGTCTACAATGAGCAGTACTTC CASSLDREVYNEQYF
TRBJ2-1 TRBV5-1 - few TGCGCCAGCTGCACAGGGACGGCTTACAATGAGCAGTTCTTC CASCTGTAYNEQFF
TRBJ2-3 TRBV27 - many TGTGCCAGCAGTTTATTTGCGGGCCCAGGCACAGATACGCAGTATTTT CASSLFAGPGTDTQYF
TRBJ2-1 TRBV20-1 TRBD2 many TGCAGTGTGACTAGCGGGAGTTACAGTGAGCAGTTCTTC CSVTSGSYSEQFF
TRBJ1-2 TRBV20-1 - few TGCAGTGCCCGGGGGAAGAGTAACTATGGCTACACCTTC CSARGKSNYGYTF
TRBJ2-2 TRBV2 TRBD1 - TGTGCCAGCAGGCAGGGGGTTAACACCGGGGAGCTGTTTTTT CASRQGVNTGELFF
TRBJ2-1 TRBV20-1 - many TGCAGTGCTAGAGATAGGGGGTGGAACAATGAGCAGTTCTTC CSARDRGWNNEQFF
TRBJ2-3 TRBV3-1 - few TGTGCCAGCGACGACAGGAGCACAGATACGCAGTATTTT CASDDRSTDTQYF
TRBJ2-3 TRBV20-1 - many TGCAGTGCTAGAGATGCCTTACTGACAGCAGATACGCAGTATTTT CSARDALLTADTQYF
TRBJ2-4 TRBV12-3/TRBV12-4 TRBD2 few TGTGCCAGCGGACAGGGACTGGGACTAGCGGGCAGCCTAGCCAAAAACATTCAGTACTTC CASGQGLGLAGSLAKNIQYF
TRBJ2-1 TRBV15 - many TGTGCCACCAGCAGAGGTGTAGCGTCAGAAGACTCCTACAATGAGCAGTTCTTC CATSRGVASEDSYNEQFF
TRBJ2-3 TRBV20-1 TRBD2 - TGCAGTGCTAGAGATCCGTGGACTAGCCCCACAGATACGCAGTATTTT CSARDPWTSPTDTQYF
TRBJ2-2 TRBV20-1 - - TGCAGTGCCGTGAGAGATACCGGGGAGCTGTTTTTT CSAVRDTGELFF
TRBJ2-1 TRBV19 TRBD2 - TGTGCCAGTAGTATTCTCGCGGGACTACGCCTCAATGAGCAGTTCTTC CASSILAGLRLNEQFF
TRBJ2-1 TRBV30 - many TGTGCCTGGAGTGAAGAATTAAGCTCCTACAATGAGCAGTTCTTC CAWSEELSSYNEQFF
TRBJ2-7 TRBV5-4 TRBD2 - TGTGCCAGCAGCTTGGCAAGCGGGGCCTACGAGCAGTACTTC CASSLASGAYEQYF
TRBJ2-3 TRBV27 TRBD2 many TGTGCCAGCAGCCCTAGCGGGAGAGTTGCAGATACGCAGTATTTT CASSPSGRVADTQYF
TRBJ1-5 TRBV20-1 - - TGCAGTGCTAGTAACAGGGATTACCAGCCCCAGCATTTT CSASNRDYQPQHF
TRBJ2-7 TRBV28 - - TGTGCCAGCAGTTTTTTAGAGGGGGGCGAGCAGTACTTC CASSFLEGGEQYF
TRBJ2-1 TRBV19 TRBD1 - TGTGCCAGTAGTGTACAGACAGGGGGCGACCAGTTCTTC CASSVQTGGDQFF
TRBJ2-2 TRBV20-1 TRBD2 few TGCAGTGCGCCAGGGGCTAGCGGGAAGGGCGGGGAGCTGTTTTTT CSAPGASGKGGELFF
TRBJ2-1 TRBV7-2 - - TGTGCCAGCAGCTTAGGCCAGCGGATCTACAATGAGCAGTTCTTC CASSLGQRIYNEQFF
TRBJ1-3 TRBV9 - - TGTGCCAGCAGCGTAGCCGTTCAGGGGCCGGGAAACACCATATATTTT CASSVAVQGPGNTIYF
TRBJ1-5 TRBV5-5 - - TGTGCCAGCAGCTTGGCACCGGGCAATCAGCCCCAGCATTTT CASSLAPGNQPQHF
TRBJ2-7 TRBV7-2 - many TGTGCCAGCAGCTTAGAGGCTGACTACGAGCAGTACTTC CASSLEADYEQYF
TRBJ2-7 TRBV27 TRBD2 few TGTGCCAGCAGTTATGGGGGGGGGACCTACGAGCAGTACTTC CASSYGGGTYEQYF
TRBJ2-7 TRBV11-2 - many TGTGCCAGCAGCACCCGACAGGATTTTGTCTCCTACGAGCAGTACTTC CASSTRQDFVSYEQYF
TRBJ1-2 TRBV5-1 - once TGCGCCAGCAGCTTCACGGAAACTAACTATGGCTACACCTTC CASSFTETNYGYTF